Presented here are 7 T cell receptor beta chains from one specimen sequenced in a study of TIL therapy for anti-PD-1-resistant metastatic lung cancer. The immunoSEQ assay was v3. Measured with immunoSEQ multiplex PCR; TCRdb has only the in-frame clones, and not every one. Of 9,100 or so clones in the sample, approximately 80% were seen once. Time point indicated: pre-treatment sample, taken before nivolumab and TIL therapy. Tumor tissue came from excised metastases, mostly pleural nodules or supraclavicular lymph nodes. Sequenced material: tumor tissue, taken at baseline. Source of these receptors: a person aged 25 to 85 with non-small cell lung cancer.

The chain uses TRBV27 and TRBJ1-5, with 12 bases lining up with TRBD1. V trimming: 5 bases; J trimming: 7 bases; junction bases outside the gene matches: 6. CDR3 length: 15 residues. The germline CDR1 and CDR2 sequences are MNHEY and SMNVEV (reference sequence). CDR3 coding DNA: TGTGCCAGCAGTCCCGGGACAGGGGGCTGGCAGCCCCAGCATTTT. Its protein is CASSPGTGGWQPQHF.

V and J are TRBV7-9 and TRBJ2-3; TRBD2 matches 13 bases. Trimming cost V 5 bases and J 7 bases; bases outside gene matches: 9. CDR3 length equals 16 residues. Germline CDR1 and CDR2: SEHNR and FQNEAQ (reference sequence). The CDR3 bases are TGTGCCAGCAGCCTCCGGACTAGCGGGAGTACGCATACGCAGTATTTT. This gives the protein CASSLRTSGSTHTQYF.

DNA of the CDR3: TGTGCCAGCAGTTACCAGGGAAGGAGAGTCACTGAAGCTTTCTTT. Its translation is CASSYQGRRVTEAFF. This chain uses TRBV6-5 with TRBJ1-1; maybe TRBD1 (5 bases). V lost 2 bases and J 4 bases, leaving 14 bases between the germline ends. The CDR3 spans 15 residues. Germline loops: CDR1 MNHEY, CDR2 SVGAGI.

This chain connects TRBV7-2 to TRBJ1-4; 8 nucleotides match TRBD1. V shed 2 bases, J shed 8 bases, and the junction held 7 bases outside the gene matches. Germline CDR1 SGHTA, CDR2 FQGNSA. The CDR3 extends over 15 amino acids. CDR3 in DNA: TGTGCCAGCAGCTTATTTGGACAGGGCGGAGAAAAACTGTTTTTT. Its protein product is CASSLFGQGGEKLFF.

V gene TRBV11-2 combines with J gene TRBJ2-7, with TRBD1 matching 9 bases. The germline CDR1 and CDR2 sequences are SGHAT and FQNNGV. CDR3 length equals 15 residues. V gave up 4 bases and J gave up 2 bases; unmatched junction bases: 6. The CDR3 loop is CASSSNRDRAYEQYF. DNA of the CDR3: TGTGCCAGCAGCTCTAACCGGGACAGGGCCTACGAGCAGTACTTC.

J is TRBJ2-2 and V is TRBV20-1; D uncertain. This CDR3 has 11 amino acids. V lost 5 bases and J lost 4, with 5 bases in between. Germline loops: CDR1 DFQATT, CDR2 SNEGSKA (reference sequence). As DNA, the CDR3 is TGCAGTGCTGTGACCACCGGGGAGCTGTTTTTT. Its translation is CSAVTTGELFF.

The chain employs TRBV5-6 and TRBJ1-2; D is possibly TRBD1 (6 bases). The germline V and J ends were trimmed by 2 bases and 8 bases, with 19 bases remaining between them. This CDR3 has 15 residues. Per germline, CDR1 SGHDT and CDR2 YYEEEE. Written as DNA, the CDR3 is TGTGCCAGCAGCTTAGGGTTACAGGGCTCGAGCGGCTACACCTTC. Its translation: CASSLGLQGSSGYTF.